The table lists the clone carrying this TCR beta chain with many counts. The CDR3 covers 15 residues. Looked up from germline, CDR1 is MNHNS and CDR2 is SASEGT. V was trimmed by 7 bases and J by 0 bases, leaving 13 bases between them. This sample stems from a study of T cells in Graves' hyperthyroidism and ophthalmopathy. TCR beta CDR3 regions were amplified from RNA. HTBI primers drove first-round RT-PCR of the TCR CDR3. One entry per CDR3 protein results from TCRdb running MiXCR on the multiplex PCR reads. The sample has about 380,000 distinct CDR3 sequences; approximately 15% are singletons. Diagnosis of hyperthyroidism was new in patients aged 18 to 65, and its duration was under 2 months. More than 9.5 ml fresh peripheral blood yielded the PBMCs.

The sequence derives from a woman in her fifties or sixties with Graves' hyperthyroidism. Source material: blood. This sequence joins TRBV6-1 and TRBJ1-5; tentatively, D is TRBD1 (5 bases). The chain's CDR3 is CASTQTVYSNQPQHF. As DNA, the CDR3 is TGTGCCAGCACCCAGACAGTTTATAGCAATCAGCCCCAGCATTTT.